These 7 T cell receptor beta chains share one sample of origin, sequenced in a study of naive and memory T cell subsets. Both TRBC1 and TRBC2 were covered by a beta constant-region primer of two equimolar oligonucleotides. From the UMI-ligation and nested PCR reads, TCRdb called clonotypes with MiXCR, one entry per CDR3 protein. The sample lists 150,000 or so distinct CDR3 sequences; about a sixth were seen once. The sequencing sample was made of naive CD4+ T cells from blood. All receptors come from a human donor in good health.

V usage is TRBV27 and J usage is TRBJ1-1; D unclear. CDR1 and CDR2 (germline): MNHEY, SMNVEV (reference sequence). The CDR3 loop spans 15 amino acids. Trimming removed 5 bases at V and 1 base at J, with 14 bases between. The DNA for the CDR3 is TGTGCCAGCAGTAGGTGGGCAGAGAAGAACACTGAAGCTTTCTTT. Its protein is CASSRWAEKNTEAFF.

This clonotype was counted ten times or more. The chain has TRBV20-1 and TRBJ2-3; 8 bases fit TRBD2. Trimming removed 4 bases from V and 3 bases from J; junction bases left unmatched: 6. This CDR3 spans 14 amino acids. The germline V gene encodes CDR1 DFQATT and CDR2 SNEGSKA (reference sequence). This CDR3 reads CSAKSGRWTDTQYF. The CDR3 DNA is TGCAGTGCTAAAAGCGGGAGATGGACAGATACGCAGTATTTT.

The chain employs TRBV10-3 and TRBJ1-4; tentative D call: TRBD1 (6 bases). V lost 6 bases, J lost 0 bases, and 11 bases lay in between. Looked up from germline, CDR1 is ENHRY and CDR2 is SYGVKD. This CDR3 contains 15 residues. DNA of the CDR3: TGTGCCATCAGAGGACAGTTAGCAACTAATGAAAAACTGTTTTTT. Its protein is CAIRGQLATNEKLFF.

This clonotype was seen repeatedly, ten times or more. This rearrangement joins TRBV5-4 to TRBJ1-2, with D possibly being TRBD1 (5 bases). The length of the CDR3 is 14 residues. The germline gives CDR1 SGHNT, CDR2 YYREEE (reference sequence). Trimming stripped 1 base from V and 5 bases from J, with 12 bases between. As DNA, the CDR3 is TGTGCCAGCAGCTTGTTTTCAGGGTCGTATGGCTACACCTTC. It yields the protein CASSLFSGSYGYTF.

With regard to this clonotype: A junction end diverges from the germline sequence, so it may reflect a read error. The chain has TRBV15 and TRBJ2-1; TRBD2 matches 13 bases. The CDR3 has 16 amino acids. Germline CDR1 reads LNHNV; CDR2 reads YYDKDF (reference sequence). DNA for the CDR3: TGTGCCACCAGAAGAGGACTAGCGGGAGTAAGCAATGAGCAGTTCTTC. Protein: CATRRGLAGVSNEQFF.

The chain carries TRBV12-3 or TRBV12-4 and TRBJ2-7; no firm D call. CDR3 size: 14 residues. With 2 bases removed from V and 5 bases from J, the gap between germline ends came to 13 bases. CDR3 coding DNA: TGTGCCAGCAGTTTAAAGGGATCTACAAACGAGCAGTACTTC. Protein sequence: CASSLKGSTNEQYF.

This clonotype was seen repeatedly, ten times or more. The chain couples TRBV7-9 to TRBJ2-7, with 7 nucleotides matching TRBD1. V gave up 5 bases and J gave up 2 bases; unmatched junction bases: 9. Germline V gene sequence: CDR1 SEHNR, CDR2 FQNEAQ (reference sequence). The length of the CDR3 is 15 residues. The CDR3 region is CASSKQGVKTYEQYF. Here the CDR3 DNA reads TGTGCCAGCAGCAAGCAGGGGGTTAAGACCTACGAGCAGTACTTC.